A single sample gave rise to the 32 T cell receptor beta chains below, sequenced in a study of kidney transplant recipient with SARS-CoV-2 infection. TCRdb itself ran the reads through MiXCR, one entry per CDR3 protein. The sample consists of about 240,000 distinct CDR3 sequences, around 26% of them appearing once. Sequenced here: a blood sample, sampled at baseline and on day 111 from a kidney transplant recipient. These receptors were collected from a male patient between 25 and 39 years old who had COVID-19 and was a kidney transplant recipient. Some T cells may be graft donor cells.

Ten or more counts support this clonotype. This rearrangement joins TRBV24-1 to TRBJ1-1, with 8 bases fitting TRBD1. V shed 4 bases, J shed 0 bases, and the junction held 3 bases outside the gene matches. Germline CDR1 KGHDR, CDR2 SFDVKD. The CDR3 sequence is 15 residues long. This CDR3 reads CATSEGTGMNTEAFF. The CDR3 DNA sequence: TGTGCCACCAGTGAGGGGACAGGCATGAACACTGAAGCTTTCTTT.

This chain uses TRBV27 with TRBJ2-5; D uncertain. There are 13 residues in the CDR3. The germline CDR1 and CDR2 sequences are MNHEY and SMNVEV (reference sequence). V lost 4 bases and J lost 7, with 13 bases in between. The CDR3 region is CASSSPGLGTQYF. Here the CDR3 DNA reads TGTGCCAGCAGTTCGCCGGGCCTAGGGACCCAGTACTTC.

Of note for this clonotype: This may stem from a read error, because a much larger clone lies one nucleotide away. V usage is TRBV3-1 and J usage is TRBJ1-2, with D uncertain. The germline CDR1 and CDR2 sequences are LGHDT and YNNKEL (reference sequence). CDR3 length: 17 amino acids. The CDR3 nucleotides read TGTGCCGGCAGCGGTCGGTACACCCTTCGAAAGACCTATGGCTACACCTTC. Translation gives CAGSGRYTLRKTYGYTF.

This clonotype has at least ten counts. The CDR3 protein is CASSRGTASTDTQYF. In DNA form, the CDR3 reads TGTGCCAGCAGCCGGGGGACAGCGAGTACAGATACGCAGTATTTT. This sequence joins TRBV7-2 and TRBJ2-3; weak D call: TRBD1 (7 bases). The CDR3 has 15 residues. Germline V CDR1 and CDR2: SGHTA, FQGNSA. Trimming took off 5 bases at V and 3 bases at J, with 15 bases between the two ends.

This clonotype was found many times. The rearrangement links TRBV6-9 to TRBJ1-2, with 7 bases that match TRBD1. This CDR3 has 17 amino acids. V trimming: 5 bases; J trimming: 4 bases; junction bases outside the gene matches: 16. Germline V gene sequence: CDR1 MNHGY, CDR2 SVAAGI. The CDR3 DNA sequence: TGTGCCAGCAGTCGGAGGGGGCCTTACGGAAAGACCTATGGCTACACCTTC. It is translated as CASSRRGPYGKTYGYTF.

This clonotype appeared many times. The V and J genes are TRBV5-1 and TRBJ2-3; 7 nucleotides line up with TRBD1. The V segment lost 5 bases and the J segment 2 bases; nucleotides outside the gene matches: 5. CDR1 and CDR2 from the germline V gene are SGHRS and YFSETQ. The CDR3 contains 14 residues. CDR3 region: CASRLQGHTDTQYF. As DNA, the CDR3 is TGCGCCAGCAGGCTACAGGGGCACACAGATACGCAGTATTTT.

This clonotype was recorded many times. The chain has TRBV3-1 and TRBJ2-5; the D is unclear. The CDR3 contains 17 residues. The germline V gene encodes CDR1 LGHDT and CDR2 YNNKEL (reference sequence). V gave up 5 bases and J gave up 5 bases, with 24 bases separating them. The CDR3 loop reads CASSVTNPISFSETQYF. The CDR3 DNA reads TGTGCCAGCAGCGTGACAAATCCCATTTCTTTCTCTGAGACCCAGTACTTC.

Of note for this clonotype: Since a much larger clone is just one base distant, this may be a read error. CDR3 sequence (DNA): TGTGCCAGCACAGGGGGGGACACCAGGGAGCTGTTTTTT. Protein sequence: CASTGGDTRELFF. The chain is built from TRBV6-2 or TRBV6-3 and TRBJ2-2; D assignment may be TRBD1 or TRBD2 (7 bases each). The CDR3 totals 13 residues. The germline V gene has CDR1 MNHEY and CDR2 SVGEGT.

This clonotype was picked up many times. The chain uses TRBV24-1 and TRBJ2-2; D is undetermined. Trimming removed 7 bases from V and 1 base from J, with 6 bases in between. CDR1 and CDR2 from the germline V gene are KGHDR and SFDVKD. The CDR3 sequence is 13 residues long. DNA for the CDR3: TGTGCCACCAGGGCAGGGAACACCGGGGAGCTGTTTTTT. Translated: CATRAGNTGELFF.

The chain couples TRBV19 to TRBJ2-1; 7 bases align to TRBD2. This CDR3 contains 15 residues. Per the germline V gene, CDR1 is LNHDA and CDR2 is SQIVND (reference sequence). The J segment lost 9 bases and the V segment lost 6 bases, leaving 14 bases of the junction unmatched. Here the CDR3 DNA reads TGTGCCAGTAGCAACCTCGGGGAGGGGCACGGTGAGCAGTTCTTC. Translating it yields CASSNLGEGHGEQFF.

This clonotype occurred a few times. The rearrangement links TRBV30 to TRBJ2-3; TRBD2 matches at 9 bases. With V trimmed by 2 bases and J by 0 bases, 3 bases remained unmatched. In germline, CDR1 is GTSNPN, CDR2 SVGIG (reference sequence). The CDR3 sequence is 15 residues long. CDR3 in DNA: TGTGCCTGGAGTTGGACTAGCGTGAGCACAGATACGCAGTATTTT. It yields the protein CAWSWTSVSTDTQYF.

About this clonotype itself: The junction does not match germline at one end; this may be a read error. CDR3 bases: TGTGCCAACGTATCCGCGCTATCCTACGAGCAGCACTTC. This gives the protein CANVSALSYEQHF. V usage is TRBV7-2 and J usage is TRBJ2-7; no definite D call. Germline-derived CDR1 and CDR2 are SGHTA and FQGNSA. CDR3 length equals 13 residues.

A note on this clonotype: This clone may be a read error of a much larger clone one base away. The V and J genes are TRBV3-1 and TRBJ2-2; D call uncertain. The CDR3 totals 16 residues. The germline CDR1 and CDR2 sequences are LGHDT and YNNKEL (reference sequence). The V gene lost 5 bases and the J gene lost 5 bases, with 18 bases spanning the gap. This CDR3 is CASSKARAQGTGELFF. CDR3 DNA: TGTGCCAGCAGCAAAGCAAGGGCACAAGGGACCGGGGAGCTGTTTTTT.

This clonotype was observed at least ten times. The chain employs TRBV6-6 and TRBJ1-1; D not resolved. Trimming took off 5 bases at V and 0 bases at J, with 10 bases between the two ends. Germline V lookup: CDR1 MNHNY, CDR2 SVGAGI (reference sequence). The CDR3 loop spans 14 amino acids. CDR3 residues: CASSPTRVNTEAFF. CDR3 nucleotide sequence: TGTGCCAGCAGTCCGACGCGGGTGAACACTGAAGCTTTCTTT.

This clonotype was seen repeatedly, ten times or more. The chain recombines TRBV19 with TRBJ2-2; 8 bases map to TRBD2. The CDR3 extends over 15 amino acids. Germline V lookup: CDR1 LNHDA, CDR2 SQIVND (reference sequence). V was clipped by 6 bases and J by 5 bases; unmatched bases: 8. CDR3 in amino acids: CASSPGGGDTGELFF. In nucleotides, the CDR3 is TGTGCCAGTAGCCCCGGGGGGGGAGATACCGGGGAGCTGTTTTTT.

This clonotype was seen many times. The chain has TRBV5-1 and TRBJ2-7; no clear D gene. Deletions cut 4 bases from V and 3 bases from J, with 5 bases between. This CDR3 has 11 residues. CDR1 SGHRS and CDR2 YFSETQ come from the germline V gene. CDR3 in amino acids: CASSDDYEQYF. In nucleotides, the CDR3 is TGCGCCAGCAGCGACGACTACGAGCAGTACTTC.

The chain is built from TRBV30 and TRBJ1-1; D is possibly TRBD1 (6 bases). The V end lost 2 bases, the J end lost 1 base, and 14 bases lay between the germline ends. The germline V gene encodes CDR1 GTSNPN and CDR2 SVGIG (reference sequence). The CDR3 totals 15 residues. The CDR3 nucleotides are TGTGCCTGGAGTATAGACAGGTGGTCGAACACTGAAGCTTTCTTT. As protein: CAWSIDRWSNTEAFF.

About this clonotype: This sequence may be a read error, since a much larger clone differs from it by one base. This chain links TRBV25-1 with TRBJ2-7; a weak D match, TRBD2 (7 bases). The CDR3 runs 11 residues. CDR1 is MGHDK, CDR2 SYGVNS, per germline. The CDR3 here is CASSEGGRGHF. Written as DNA, the CDR3 is TGTGCCAGCAGTGAGGGGGGGCGTGGGCACTTC.

V gene TRBV3-1 combines with J gene TRBJ1-2; D gene unclear. CDR3 length equals 17 residues. V was pared by 5 bases and J by 4 bases, with 23 bases between. Germline V gene data show CDR1 as LGHDT and CDR2 as YNNKEL (reference sequence). Here the CDR3 DNA reads TGTGCCAGCAGCAGTGCAGCCGCCCTTCGAAAAACCTATGGCTACACCTTC. Protein sequence: CASSSAAALRKTYGYTF. The full variable domain, rest sourced from reference TRBV3-1 and TRBJ1-2, is DTAVSQTPKYLVTQMGNDKSIKCEQNLGHDTMYWYKQDSKKFLKIMFSYNNKELIINETVPNRFSPKSPDKAHLNLHINSLELGDSAVYFCASSSAAALRKTYGYTFGSGTRLTVV.

This clonotype was seen a few times. A read error is possible here, since a much larger clone lies one base away. J is TRBJ1-2 and V is TRBV15; no clear D. The CDR3 length is 17 residues. CDR1 LNHNV and CDR2 YYDKDF come from the germline V gene (reference sequence). CDR3: CATSDYVRCGKTYDYTF. Written as DNA, the CDR3 is TGTGCCACCAGCGACTATGTAAGGTGTGGAAAGACCTATGACTACACCTTC.

As for this clonotype: This may be a read error: a much more frequent sequence differs by one nucleotide. The chain joins TRBV24-1 to TRBJ2-2; D is perhaps TRBD2 (5 bases). Trimming stripped 3 bases from V and 0 bases from J, with 10 bases between. This CDR3 contains 16 residues. The germline V gene has CDR1 KGHDR and CDR2 SFDVKD. Here the CDR3 DNA reads TGTGCCACCAGTGATCGACGGGGATCGAACACCGGGGAGCTGTTTTTT. Its translation: CATSDRRGSNTGELFF.

The genes are TRBV6-4 and TRBJ2-1; D possibly uses TRBD1 or TRBD2 (7 bases each). The germline V gene encodes CDR1 MRHNA and CDR2 SNTAGT. The CDR3 is made up of 16 amino acids. V dropped 6 bases and J dropped 6 bases, with 21 bases sitting between them. In DNA form, the CDR3 reads TGTGCCAGCAGCCACAGTTCAGGGGGGGCGGGCAATGAGCAGTTCTTC. Translating gives CASSHSSGGAGNEQFF.

Regarding this clonotype: This may be a read error: a much more frequent sequence differs by one nucleotide. The rearrangement uses TRBV5-6 and TRBJ2-1, with a weak D call TRBD1 (6 bases). The germline V gene encodes CDR1 SGHDT and CDR2 YYEEEE. The V gene lost 2 bases and the J gene lost 8 bases, with 17 bases spanning the gap. The CDR3 runs to 15 residues. Here the CDR3 DNA reads TGTGCCAGCAGCTTAGGTGGTCTTAAGGGGGATGAGCAGTTCTTC. It encodes CASSLGGLKGDEQFF. Full variable domain (outside the CDR3, taken from reference TRBV5-6 and TRBJ2-1): DAGVTQSPTHLIKTRGQQVTLRCSPKSGHDTVSWYQQALGQGPQFIFQYYEEEERQRGNFPDRFSGHQFPNYSSELNVNALLLGDSALYLCASSLGGLKGDEQFFGPGTRLTVL.

This clonotype was recorded only once. Given a much more abundant clone one base away, this may be a read error. This CDR3 reads CASSRDGRGQYF. The CDR3 region has the DNA TGTGCCAGCAGTCGGGACGGTAGGGGGCAGTACTTC. This chain links TRBV12-3 or TRBV12-4 with TRBJ2-4; possible D gene TRBD1, 6 bases. Trimming removed 5 bases at V and 13 bases at J, with 15 bases between. This CDR3 has 12 amino acids.

The chain couples TRBV6-4 to TRBJ2-1, with 7 bases matching TRBD1. V shed 2 bases, J shed 5 bases, and the junction held 6 bases outside the gene matches. The CDR3 has 15 residues. Per germline, CDR1 MRHNA and CDR2 SNTAGT. The CDR3, as DNA: TGTGCCAGCAGTGACCCCATAGGGGGCCACAATGAGCAGTTCTTC. Amino acid sequence: CASSDPIGGHNEQFF.

This clonotype was counted only a few times. The chain is built from TRBV9 and TRBJ2-1; TRBD2 matches at 9 bases. With V trimmed by 3 bases and J by 1 base, 5 bases remained unmatched. Germline V gene lookup returns CDR1 SGDLS and CDR2 YYNGEE. The CDR3 is 16 amino acids. In DNA form, the CDR3 reads TGTGCCAGCAGCGGCGGGACTAGCAGTTCCTACAATGAGCAGTTCTTC. The encoded protein is CASSGGTSSSYNEQFF.

A remark on this clonotype: A read error is possible here, since a much larger clone lies one base away. The chain links TRBV6-5 to TRBJ2-7, with a possible D match to TRBD2 (5 bases). The ends were cut back, 6 bases at V and 0 bases at J, with 15 bases in the middle. This CDR3 is 15 amino acids long. Germline V CDR1 and CDR2: MNHEY, SVGAGI. The CDR3 is CASSPPEGNSYEQYF. DNA for the CDR3: TGTGCCAGCAGCCCCCCAGAGGGAAACTCCTACGAGCAGTACTTC.

About this clonotype: Given a much more abundant clone one base away, this may be a read error. The chain uses TRBV21-1 and TRBJ2-3. TRBV21-1 is a pseudogene. The CDR3 runs to 17 residues. CDR3 DNA: TGTGCCAGCAGGGGGTTCTTAGCTACAGTCATGCGAGATACGCAGTATTTT. It yields the protein CASRGFLATVMRDTQYF.

This clonotype was seen many times. V gene TRBV11-2 combines with J gene TRBJ2-7; the D gene is possibly TRBD1 (5 bases). The V gene lost 3 bases and the J gene lost 3 bases, with 9 bases spanning the gap. The germline gives CDR1 SGHAT, CDR2 FQNNGV. The CDR3 is 13 residues long. The CDR3 loop reads CASSFDSLYEQYF. The CDR3 DNA reads TGTGCCAGCAGCTTCGACAGCCTCTACGAGCAGTACTTC. The variable domain in full, completed from reference TRBV11-2 and TRBJ2-7, reads EAGVAQSPRYKIIEKRQSVAFWCNPISGHATLYWYQQILGQGPKLLIQFQNNGVVDDSQLPKDRFSAERLKGVDSTLKIQPAKLEDSAVYLCASSFDSLYEQYFGPGTRLTVT.

On this clonotype: Since a much larger clone is just one base distant, this may be a read error. This chain's CDR3 is CAGSTCSGGRKTYGYTF. The DNA for the CDR3 is TGTGCCGGCAGTACCTGTTCAGGTGGGAGAAAGACCTATGGCTACACCTTC. The chain is built from TRBV6-1 and TRBJ1-2; unclear D gene. Germline CDR1 and CDR2: MNHNS and SASEGT. CDR3 length: 17 residues.

This clonotype was picked up many times. The chain employs TRBV6-2 or TRBV6-3 and TRBJ1-2, with D unresolved. This CDR3 has 17 residues. Per the germline V gene, CDR1 is MNHEY and CDR2 is SVGEGT. Trimming took 5 bases from V and 4 from J, leaving 23 bases between them. The CDR3 DNA follows: TGTGCCAGCAGTGGCATAGCCTGCATCGGAAAGACCTATGGCTACACCTTC. It encodes CASSGIACIGKTYGYTF.

V usage is TRBV3-1 and J usage is TRBJ1-2; D gene uncertain. V was clipped by 4 bases and J by 4 bases, with 22 bases between them. Per the germline V gene, CDR1 is LGHDT and CDR2 is YNNKEL (reference sequence). The CDR3 is 17 residues long. CDR3 loop: CASSRIITLRKTYGYTF. CDR3 sequence (DNA): TGTGCCAGCAGCCGGATTATCACCCTTCGAAAGACCTATGGCTACACCTTC.